Below are 10 T cell receptor beta chains sequenced from a single sample in a study of shared clonotypes between healthy human individuals. Using immunoSEQ multiplex PCR, the repertoire was profiled, and TCRdb retains in-frame clones only, with some absent. The data show some 1 million clones, with more than 65% seen just once and 1.5% held by the top ten. The specimen was memory CD4+ T cells sorted from blood. Indicated subset: CD45RA-negative fraction. Receptors were obtained from a man aged 18 to 35 in good health.

This clone has just one count. CDR3 protein: CASSQWQGLGTEAFF. CDR3 bases: TGTGCCAGCAGCCAATGGCAGGGGCTTGGCACTGAAGCTTTCTTT. The chain uses TRBV16 and TRBJ1-1, with D maybe TRBD1 (6 bases). The length of the CDR3 is 15 residues. V was shortened by 1 base and J by 4 bases, with 13 bases between the two germline ends. The V gene's germline CDR1 is KGHSY and CDR2 FQNENV.

J is TRBJ2-1 and V is TRBV11-2; the match to TRBD1 covers 7 bases. The junction had 8 bases not matched to a gene; V was cut back by 5 bases and J by 4 bases. This CDR3 contains 15 residues. CDR1 SGHAT and CDR2 FQNNGV come from the germline V gene. The DNA of the CDR3 is TGTGCCAGCAGCCCGGGACAGACTTTTTACAATGAGCAGTTCTTC. Translated, it gives CASSPGQTFYNEQFF.

This clone appeared once. The chain uses TRBV11-1 and TRBJ2-3; D is perhaps TRBD1 or TRBD2 (6 bases each). V was shortened by 2 bases and J by 0 bases, with 15 bases between the two germline ends. CDR3 length equals 17 residues. Germline V CDR1 and CDR2: SGHAT, FQDESV (reference sequence). The CDR3 is CASSLTRGRTSTDTQYF. CDR3 bases: TGTGCCAGCAGCTTAACCCGGGGGCGGACTAGCACAGATACGCAGTATTTT.

The chain is built from TRBV27 and TRBJ2-5, with 16 bases fitting TRBD2. This CDR3 has 18 residues. V dropped 3 bases and J dropped 6; count of bases not matched to a gene: 10. Looked up from germline, CDR1 is MNHEY and CDR2 is SMNVEV (reference sequence). The CDR3: CASSFRGLAGGPVQTQYF. In nucleotides, the CDR3 is TGTGCCAGCAGTTTTCGGGGACTAGCGGGAGGGCCTGTCCAGACCCAGTACTTC.

This clone was found a few times. The V call is TRBV2, the J call TRBJ1-4; tentative D call: TRBD1 (5 bases). There are 14 residues in the CDR3. Trimming removed 6 bases at V and 1 base at J, with 9 bases between. CDR1 and CDR2 from the germline V gene are SNHLY and FYNNEI. CDR3 loop: CASRPGGTNEKLFF. Written as DNA, the CDR3 is TGTGCCAGCAGGCCGGGGGGAACTAATGAAAAACTGTTTTTT.

Only a few counts were recorded for this clone. The sample has other DNA sequences that encode this CDR3 too. Here the CDR3 DNA reads TGTGCCAGCAGCTCACAGGGGAGCACCGGGGAGCTGTTTTTT. It translates to CASSSQGSTGELFF. This chain joins TRBV11-3 and TRBJ2-2; 7 positions match TRBD1. CDR3 length equals 14 residues. The germline gives CDR1 SGHNT, CDR2 YENEEA. After removal of 4 bases from V and 4 bases from J, the junction contained 3 bases not matched to a gene.

To note about this clone: Other DNA sequences from this sample encode an identical CDR3 as well. The chain joins TRBV7-2 to TRBJ2-7; TRBD1 matches at 10 bases. The V gene end was trimmed by 1 base and the J gene end by 3 bases; junction bases not matched to a gene: 3. This CDR3 contains 15 residues. Germline CDR1 is SGHTA and CDR2 is FQGNSA. The CDR3 nucleotides are TGTGCCAGCAGCTTAGGGTGGGACAGGGGCTACGAGCAGTACTTC. This sequence encodes CASSLGWDRGYEQYF.

The chain combines TRBV7-2 with TRBJ2-3; 8 bases line up with TRBD1. Germline CDR1 is SGHTA and CDR2 is FQGNSA. V dropped 3 bases and J dropped 1; count of bases not matched to a gene: 3. The CDR3 totals 15 residues. CDR3 residues: CASSLGGQGTDTQYF. The CDR3 DNA reads TGTGCCAGCAGCTTGGGGGGACAGGGCACAGATACGCAGTATTTT. Based on the CDR3 plus reference TRBV7-2 and TRBJ2-3, the full variable domain is GAGVSQSPSNKVTEKGKDVELRCDPISGHTALYWYRQSLGQGLEFLIYFQGNSAPDKSGLPSDRFSAERTGGSVSTLTIQRTQQEDSAVYLCASSLGGQGTDTQYFGPGTRLTVL.

This clone was observed once. Other DNA variants within this sample encode the same CDR3. The gene calls are TRBV6-6 and TRBJ2-7; 9 bases fit TRBD2. The J segment lost 0 bases and the V segment lost 6 bases, leaving 3 bases of the junction unmatched. This CDR3 is 14 amino acids long. Germline V gives CDR1 MNHNY, CDR2 SVGAGI (reference sequence). The DNA for the CDR3 is TGTGCCAGCAGGACTAGCGGTTCCTCCTACGAGCAGTACTTC. As protein: CASRTSGSSYEQYF.

V gene TRBV7-2 combines with J gene TRBJ2-2; 13 nucleotides line up with TRBD2. The CDR3 consists of 19 residues. Per the germline V gene, CDR1 is SGHTA and CDR2 is FQGNSA. V dropped 1 base and J dropped 7; count of bases not matched to a gene: 12. Written as DNA, the CDR3 is TGTGCCAGCAGCTTAGTAGTGGGACTAGCGGGACAGAGTGGCGGGGAGCTGTTTTTT. Its translation is CASSLVVGLAGQSGGELFF. The complete variable domain, with remaining parts taken from reference TRBV7-2 and TRBJ2-2, reads GAGVSQSPSNKVTEKGKDVELRCDPISGHTALYWYRQSLGQGLEFLIYFQGNSAPDKSGLPSDRFSAERTGGSVSTLTIQRTQQEDSAVYLCASSLVVGLAGQSGGELFFGEGSRLTVL.